This is a list of T cell receptor beta chains from one sample in a study of OX40 agonist ivuxolimab in advanced cancers. Profiling relied on immunoSEQ multiplex PCR, and the TCRdb table lists in-frame clones only, not all of them. The data hold under 25,000 clones, with about four fifths observed a single time. This specimen was CD4+ or CD8+ T cells sorted from blood, taken in a trial of the OX40 agonist ivuxolimab. These receptors all come from an adult with an advanced solid tumor such as melanoma, head and neck, liver or kidney cancer. Both conserved end residues are part of each CDR3.

cdr3_aa	j_call	v_call
CASSFEGVLSNQPQHF	TRBJ1-5	TRBV28
CASSVVGLAGGLSSYNEQFF	TRBJ2-1	TRBV9
CASSPPTYRGLGYEQYF	TRBJ2-7	TRBV28
CASSVVVGASNVQFF	TRBJ2-1	TRBV9
CASSLIGGGTGELFF	TRBJ2-2	TRBV27
CASSGGGASTDTQYF	TRBJ2-3	TRBV2
CASGLAGDLDTQYF	TRBJ2-3	TRBV4-1
CASSTLTGAGQDEQYF	TRBJ2-7	TRBV7-6
CASRGVSTKNIQYF	TRBJ2-4	TRBV2
CASHQTGGLNYGYTF	TRBJ1-2	TRBV19
CASSQDGTATTETQYF	TRBJ2-5	TRBV4-3
CASSGTNSYEEFF	TRBJ2-1	TRBV4-1
CAWSTRLAGRSTDTQYF	TRBJ2-3	TRBV30
CASSPFRGDQPQHF	TRBJ1-5	TRBV27
CASSTLGETQYF	TRBJ2-5	TRBV14
CASSEALGGPLNQPQHF	TRBJ1-5	TRBV2
CASSPEASSSYNSPLHF	TRBJ1-6	TRBV7-8
CASSVEARLGNEQFF	TRBJ2-1	TRBV9
CASSLDLNPTGVGTGELFF	TRBJ2-2	TRBV11-2
CASSYFPGEGYEQYF	TRBJ2-7	TRBV5-5
CASSTPGNYYEQYF	TRBJ2-7	TRBV19
CASSLIGGDGYGYTF	TRBJ1-2	TRBV7-9
CASAPVVRAGELFF	TRBJ2-2	TRBV19
CASSQGAKTEAFF	TRBJ1-1	TRBV4-1
CASRYGLAGTNEQFF	TRBJ2-1	TRBV2
CSVESPSNEQFF	TRBJ2-1	TRBV29-1
CASQYVGTGNVEQYF	TRBJ2-7	TRBV6-1
CASIDSGSYEQYF	TRBJ2-7	TRBV28
CASSLATSGGPRELFF	TRBJ2-2	TRBV5-5
CSVTHTTGGYEQYF	TRBJ2-7	TRBV29-1
CASRHTGGGNQPQHF	TRBJ1-5	TRBV27
CASSQGSGAVETQYF	TRBJ2-5	TRBV4-3
CASSVANGNTGELFF	TRBJ2-2	TRBV9
CASSPTSSGELFF	TRBJ2-2	TRBV28
CASSFVAGDYEQYF	TRBJ2-7	TRBV4-2
CAWSVTGSGTEAFF	TRBJ1-1	TRBV30
CASSRVGQSSYEQYF	TRBJ2-7	TRBV4-2
CASILGGPPNEQFF	TRBJ2-1	TRBV10-1
CASSPPRSSGGAYEQYF	TRBJ2-7	TRBV5-6
CASSPVEWGGINEQFF	TRBJ2-1	TRBV11-2
CASSAQTSGIPPSPDTQYF	TRBJ2-3	TRBV7-6
CASSLGPGHLQETQYF	TRBJ2-5	TRBV5-1
CASSEVGRIGSPLHF	TRBJ1-6	TRBV2
CASSLNGMSSYEQYF	TRBJ2-7	TRBV5-1
CASSQSQPAGGNEQFF	TRBJ2-1	TRBV4-1
CASSQDRGQPSGANVLTF	TRBJ2-6	TRBV11-2
CASSASGGSYEQYF	TRBJ2-7	TRBV9
CASSLEGPGEETQYF	TRBJ2-5	TRBV5-4
CASSQVTGGNQPQHF	TRBJ1-5	TRBV4-1